Included here is one T cell receptor (beta chain) sequence, with context. Which antigen it targets is not known. No quality values exist for individual bases; no much larger clone is one base distant. The germline V gene (reference sequence) gives CDR1 as MNHNY and CDR2 as SVGAGI. The CDR3, from cysteine to phenylalanine, totals 14 residues. Just CDR3 DNA is preserved here, 42 bases in frame from base 1. V and J are truncated by 5 bases and 4 bases respectively, leaving an intervening sequence of 12 bases. This sample stems from a study of T-cell memory formation after mild COVID-19 (dated by TCRdb to about 2021). For context, the study as a whole: Most TCR sequence clusters were specific to one of the two donors. In a couple of donors, T-cell clones that expanded and contracted after mild COVID-19 were tracked by sequencing TCRalpha and TCRbeta repertoires over time. The cohort was made up of two young adult volunteers, one female and one male, who were previously healthy.

Ficoll-Paque density gradient centrifugation was used to isolate PBMCs. Sequencing relied on an Illumina NovaSeq 6000. TCRalpha and TCRbeta cDNA libraries were constructed by 5'RACE with constant-segment primers, with sample barcodes and unique molecular identifiers being introduced. RNA was extracted from every sample with Trizol reagent. Amplification of the libraries took two PCR steps, and the second step added a second sample barcode plus Illumina TruSeq adapters. Sequencing of the libraries was done on an Illumina NovaSeq, producing 2 x 150 bp paired-end reads. Per the authors' processing: Demultiplexing of reads and collapsing into UMI-guided consensus sequences were performed with migec v1.2.7. Using mixcr v2.1.11, UMI consensuses were aligned to TRA and TRB V and J templates and then assembled into clonotypes. A clonotype was counted as expanded or contracted only when both edgeR and NoisET called the clonotype significant, with the noise models trained on biological replicates. For edgeR calls, a false discovery rate-adjusted p below 0.01 and a log2 fold-change threshold of 1 were applied. PCA with hierarchical clustering of max-normalized trajectories of the 1000 most abundant clonotypes was used as exploratory dynamics analysis. Separately sequenced CD4+ and CD8+ repertoires were used to assign the CD4 or CD8 phenotype of responding clones. The public reads were quality trimmed at Q25 with fastp and then assembled into clones with MiXCR by TCRdb, keeping productive beta chains. A single entry per CDR3 protein holds the most common genes and DNA from its merged rows. The V and J calls follow TCRdb's processing rather than the paper's. In all, the sample holds 220,000 or so distinct CDR3 sequences, and around 8.8% of those were seen once. Together, the top ten hold roughly 3.5% of the sample.

Results and caveats for the whole study, not just this receptor: Contracting CD4+ clones were located mainly in the CM and EM memory subsets, whereas CD8+ clones were found to be enriched in EMRA. Clones contracting from day 15 to 85 had balanced CD4/CD8 phenotypes, while a second wave expanding from day 15 to 37 was biased towards CD4+. The study covered only a couple of mild cases, and larger cohorts including severe cases with pre-infection samples were considered necessary. The detection of some responding clones in pre-infection memory suggests that pre-existing cross-reactive memory T cells joined the SARS-CoV-2 response. SARS-CoV-2 specificity was not confirmed for the second-wave clones peaking on day 37.

Sequenced material: PBMCs or a T cell subset sorted from them (not recorded which). The chain is made from TRBV6-6 and TRBJ2-1; the D segment cannot be called with confidence. This receptor was obtained from a man younger than 30 who had mild COVID-19 (a few samples of this study predate the infection). The sample titles of this study are shuffled in the database, so cell type and time point are left out; the donor was told from shared clones. The DNA sequence is given as TGTGCCAGCAGTCCGGCTTCGGCTTACAATGAGCAGTTCTTC. Protein translation: CASSPASAYNEQFF.